One and the same sample provided the 21 T cell receptor beta chains below, sequenced in a study of blood T cell repertoires in COVID-19. Measured with immunoSEQ multiplex PCR; TCRdb has only the in-frame clones, and not every one. The repertoire consists of about 410,000 clones, with roughly 90% occurring once and the leading ten covering under 1.5%. The sequencing input was peripheral blood. The receptors come from a woman aged 25 to 39 with active or convalescent COVID-19.

This rearrangement joins TRBV19 to TRBJ1-5; a weak D match, TRBD1 (6 bases). The CDR3 covers 12 residues. CDR1 is LNHDA, CDR2 SQIVND, per germline (reference sequence). The CDR3 nucleotides are TGTGCAGTTGCAGGGGAGAATCAGCCCCAGCATTTT. This translates into CAVAGENQPQHF.

The genes are TRBV6-5 and TRBJ1-2, with a tentative D call TRBD1 (6 bases). The CDR3 loop spans 15 amino acids. Germline V gene sequence: CDR1 MNHEY, CDR2 SVGAGI. Deletions cut 0 bases from V and 2 bases from J, with 10 bases between. CDR3 nucleotide sequence: TGTGCCAGCAGTTACTCAGGGACACACAACTATGGCTACACCTTC. Its protein is CASSYSGTHNYGYTF.

The J gene is TRBJ1-4, the V gene TRBV5-8; TRBD1 agrees at 8 bases. CDR3 length: 14 amino acids. With V trimmed by 1 base and J by 8 bases, 4 bases remained unmatched. CDR1 and CDR2 (germline): SGHTS, YDEGEE. CDR3 residues: CASSLQQGGEKLFF. CDR3 sequence (DNA): TGTGCCAGCAGCTTGCAACAGGGGGGAGAAAAACTGTTTTTT.

This clone was seen a few times. The chain joins TRBV10-3 to TRBJ2-7; the D gene is possibly TRBD1 (6 bases). CDR1 ENHRY and CDR2 SYGVKD come from the germline V gene. V lost 8 bases and J 3 bases, leaving 17 bases between the germline ends. The CDR3 spans 14 residues. CDR3 residues: CAISNQGLNYEQYF. In nucleotides, the CDR3 is TGTGCCATCTCTAACCAGGGGTTAAACTACGAGCAGTACTTC.

This chain uses TRBV3-1 (or the pseudogene TRBV3-2) with TRBJ2-2; 10 bases line up with TRBD2. J was trimmed by 5 bases and V by 4 bases; bases with no gene match: 4. From germline, CDR1 is LGHDT and CDR2 YNNKEL (reference sequence). The CDR3 is made up of 15 amino acids. DNA of the CDR3: TGTGCCAGCAGCCCGGGGACTAGCGTTACCGGGGAGCTGTTTTTT. Translated: CASSPGTSVTGELFF.

The chain carries TRBV19 and TRBJ2-5; D possibly corresponds to TRBD1 (5 bases). Germline CDR1 is LNHDA and CDR2 is SQIVND (reference sequence). This CDR3 has 12 amino acids. Trimming took off 7 bases at V and 0 bases at J, with 6 bases between the two ends. CDR3 nucleotide sequence: TGTGCCAGTAAGGGGAACCAAGAGACCCAGTACTTC. This encodes CASKGNQETQYF. Based on the CDR3 plus reference TRBV19 and TRBJ2-5, the full variable domain is DGGITQSPKYLFRKEGQNVTLSCEQNLNHDAMYWYRQDPGQGLRLIYYSQIVNDFQKGDIAEGYSVSREKKESFPLTVTSAQKNPTAFYLCASKGNQETQYFGPGTRLLVL.

The rearrangement links TRBV7-9 to TRBJ1-6; 9 bases fit TRBD1. CDR1 and CDR2 (germline): SEHNR, FQNEAQ (reference sequence). The CDR3 loop spans 16 amino acids. Losses at the gene ends were 4 bases for V and 9 bases for J; bases not matched to a gene: 10. CDR3 DNA: TGTGCCAGCAGCTACACGATGACAGGGGGTGGTTCACCCCTCCACTTT. It specifies CASSYTMTGGGSPLHF.

The gene calls are TRBV3-1 (or the pseudogene TRBV3-2) and TRBJ1-1, with D possibly TRBD1 on 6 matching bases. Trimming shortened V by 4 bases and J by 4 bases, and 10 bases separated the two germline ends. The CDR3 runs to 13 residues. CDR1 is LGHDT and CDR2 is YNNKEL in the germline V gene (reference sequence). This chain's CDR3 is CASSPDRSTEAFF. The CDR3 nucleotides are TGTGCCAGCAGCCCTGACAGGAGCACTGAAGCTTTCTTT.

This sequence joins TRBV27 and TRBJ1-2; 8 nucleotides align to TRBD1. The J segment lost 8 bases and the V segment lost 8 bases, leaving 10 bases of the junction unmatched. The CDR3 is 13 amino acids. Germline values: CDR1 MNHEY, CDR2 SMNVEV (reference sequence). CDR3 nucleotide sequence: TGTGCCAGCCGTTCGACAGGGGCGGGAGGCTACACCTTC. This sequence encodes CASRSTGAGGYTF.

The chain couples TRBV10-3 to TRBJ1-2; maybe TRBD1 (5 bases). CDR1 is ENHRY and CDR2 is SYGVKD in the germline V gene. Trimming pared 3 bases from V and 0 bases from J, leaving 11 bases between. This CDR3 is 15 amino acids long. CDR3 sequence: CAISDTGDTNYGYTF. DNA of the CDR3: TGTGCCATCAGTGACACAGGAGACACTAACTATGGCTACACCTTC.

Regarding this clone: The same CDR3 can be traced to other DNA sequences in this sample. The chain joins TRBV29-1 to TRBJ1-1; TRBD1 might be the D (6 bases). Germline V CDR1 and CDR2: SQVTM, ANQGSEA. The CDR3 runs to 12 residues. Trimming pared 6 bases from V and 1 base from J, leaving 9 bases between. CDR3 bases: TGCAGCGTCCCGGGACAGAACACTGAAGCTTTCTTT. This encodes CSVPGQNTEAFF.

The chain has TRBV5-1 and TRBJ2-7; D not resolved. Trimming left V 3 bases short and J 2 bases short, with 18 bases between. Germline values: CDR1 SGHRS, CDR2 YFSETQ. The CDR3 loop spans 16 amino acids. The CDR3 spells CASSSPLGRFAYEQYF. The CDR3 region has the DNA TGCGCCAGCAGCTCCCCCCTTGGCCGATTCGCCTACGAGCAGTACTTC.

V usage is TRBV15 and J usage is TRBJ1-3, with D possibly being TRBD1 (5 bases). The CDR3 has 17 residues. Germline assignment: CDR1 LNHNV and CDR2 YYDKDF (reference sequence). V dropped 1 base and J dropped 4 bases, with 17 bases sitting between them. In DNA, the CDR3 is TGTGCCACCAGCAGAGTCGGGGGAGGAAGGTTCGGAAACACCATATATTTT. It specifies CATSRVGGGRFGNTIYF.

This clone showed up just a few times. Here the CDR3 reads CASRSRTGVNYGYTF. In nucleotides, the CDR3 is TGTGCCAGCAGGTCGAGGACAGGGGTAAACTATGGCTACACCTTC. This sequence joins TRBV6-5 and TRBJ1-2; 9 bases fit TRBD1. The junction had 7 bases not matched to a gene; V was cut back by 6 bases and J by 2 bases. Germline CDR1 MNHEY, CDR2 SVGAGI. CDR3 size: 15 residues.

V is TRBV19 and J is TRBJ1-5, with TRBD1 as a possible D gene (6 bases). Germline CDR1 reads LNHDA; CDR2 reads SQIVND (reference sequence). Trimming removed 5 bases from V and 4 bases from J, with 15 bases in between. This CDR3 has 15 amino acids. The DNA for the CDR3 is TGTGCCAGTAGTCTTTGGGACACTCTAAATCAGCCCCAGCATTTT. It is translated as CASSLWDTLNQPQHF.

The chain is built from TRBV15 and TRBJ2-1; 10 nucleotides match TRBD2. The germline V gene encodes CDR1 LNHNV and CDR2 YYDKDF (reference sequence). CDR3 length: 15 residues. The V and J ends lost 5 bases and 0 bases, in that order; junction bases with no gene match: 1. CDR3 protein: CATSWTSGSYNEQFF. The CDR3 region has the DNA TGTGCCACCAGCTGGACTAGCGGCTCCTACAATGAGCAGTTCTTC.

The V gene is TRBV3-1 (or the pseudogene TRBV3-2), the J gene TRBJ2-5, with D possibly TRBD1 on 5 matching bases. The CDR3 loop spans 14 amino acids. V gave up 6 bases and J gave up 2 bases, with 13 bases separating them. Germline V gene sequence: CDR1 LGHDT, CDR2 YNNKEL (reference sequence). The CDR3 sequence is CASSDRGFQETQYF. CDR3 nucleotides: TGTGCCAGCAGTGATAGGGGTTTTCAAGAGACCCAGTACTTC.

CDR3 in DNA: TGTGCCAGCGCATGGAATAGCGGGAACACAGATACGCAGTATTTT. Encoded protein: CASAWNSGNTDTQYF. V usage is TRBV6-5 and J usage is TRBJ2-3; 8 bases are shared with TRBD2. The CDR3 contains 15 residues. The germline V gene has CDR1 MNHEY and CDR2 SVGAGI. The ends lost 8 bases at V and 2 bases at J; junction bases unmatched: 9.

The chain joins TRBV29-1 to TRBJ1-1; TRBD1 might be the D (6 bases). Germline CDR1 reads SQVTM; CDR2 reads ANQGSEA. V was cut by 1 base and J by 1 base, with 7 bases left in between. This CDR3 comprises 13 residues. The CDR3 here is CSVEGRGNTEAFF. The DNA for the CDR3 is TGCAGCGTTGAAGGCAGGGGGAACACTGAAGCTTTCTTT.

The chain uses TRBV19 and TRBJ1-5; the D is unclear. Trimming took off 3 bases at V and 5 bases at J, with 8 bases between the two ends. This CDR3 contains 13 residues. CDR1 and CDR2 from the germline V gene are LNHDA and SQIVND (reference sequence). The CDR3 DNA is TGTGCCAGTAGTATTGTGGGAGATCAGCCCCAGCATTTT. It translates to CASSIVGDQPQHF.

This chain links TRBV29-1 with TRBJ1-2; D remains ambiguous. There are 12 residues in the CDR3. Trimming took 0 bases from V and 4 from J, leaving 6 bases between them. In germline, CDR1 is SQVTM, CDR2 ANQGSEA. The CDR3 DNA reads as TGCAGCGTTGAAGATCTCGTCTATGGCTACACCTTC. Amino acids: CSVEDLVYGYTF.